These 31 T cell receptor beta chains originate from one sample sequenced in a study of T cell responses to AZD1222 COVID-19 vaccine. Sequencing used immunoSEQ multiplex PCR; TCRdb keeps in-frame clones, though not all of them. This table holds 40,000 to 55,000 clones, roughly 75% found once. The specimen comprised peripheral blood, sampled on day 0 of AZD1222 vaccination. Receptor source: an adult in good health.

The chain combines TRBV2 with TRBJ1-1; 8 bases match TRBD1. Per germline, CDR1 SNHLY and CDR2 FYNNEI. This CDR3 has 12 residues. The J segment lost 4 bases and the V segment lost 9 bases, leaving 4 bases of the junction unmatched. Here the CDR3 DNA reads TGTGCCAGTGCACAGGGGGTCACTGAAGCTTTCTTT. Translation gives CASAQGVTEAFF. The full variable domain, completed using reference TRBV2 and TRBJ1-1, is EPEVTQTPSHQVTQMGQEVILRCVPISNHLYFYWYRQILGQKVEFLVSFYNNEISEKSEIFDDQFSVERPDGSNFTLKIRSTKLEDSAMYFCASAQGVTEAFFGQGTRLTVV.

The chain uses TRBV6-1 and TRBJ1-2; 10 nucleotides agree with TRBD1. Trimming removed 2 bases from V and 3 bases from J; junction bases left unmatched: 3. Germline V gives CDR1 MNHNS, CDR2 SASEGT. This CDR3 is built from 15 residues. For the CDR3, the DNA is TGTGCCAGCAGTGAACCGGGGACAGGGGACTATGGCTACACCTTC. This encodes CASSEPGTGDYGYTF.

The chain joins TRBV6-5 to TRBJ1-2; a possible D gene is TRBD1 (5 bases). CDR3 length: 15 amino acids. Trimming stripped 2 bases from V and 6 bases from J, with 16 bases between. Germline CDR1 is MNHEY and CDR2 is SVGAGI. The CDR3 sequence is CASSYEGLTINGYTF. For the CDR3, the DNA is TGTGCCAGCAGTTACGAGGGACTAACCATCAATGGCTACACCTTC.

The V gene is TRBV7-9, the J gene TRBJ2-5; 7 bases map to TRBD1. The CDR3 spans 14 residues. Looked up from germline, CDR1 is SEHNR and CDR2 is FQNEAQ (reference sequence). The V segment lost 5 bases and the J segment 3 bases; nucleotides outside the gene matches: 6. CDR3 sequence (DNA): TGTGCCAGCAGCCAATTAGGGACAGAAGAGACCCAGTACTTC. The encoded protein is CASSQLGTEETQYF.

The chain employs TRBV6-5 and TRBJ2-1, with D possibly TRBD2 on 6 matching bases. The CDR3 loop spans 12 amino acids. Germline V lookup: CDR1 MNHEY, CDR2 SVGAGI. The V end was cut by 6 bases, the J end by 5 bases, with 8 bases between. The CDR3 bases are TGTGCCAGCAGCCGGGGGAACAATGAGCAGTTCTTC. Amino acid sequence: CASSRGNNEQFF.

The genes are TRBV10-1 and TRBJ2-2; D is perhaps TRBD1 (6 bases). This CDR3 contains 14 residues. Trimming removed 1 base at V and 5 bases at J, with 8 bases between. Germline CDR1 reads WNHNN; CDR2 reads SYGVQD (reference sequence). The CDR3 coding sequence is TGCGCCAGCAGTGAGTGGCAGGGGACCGGGGAGCTGTTTTTT. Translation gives CASSEWQGTGELFF.

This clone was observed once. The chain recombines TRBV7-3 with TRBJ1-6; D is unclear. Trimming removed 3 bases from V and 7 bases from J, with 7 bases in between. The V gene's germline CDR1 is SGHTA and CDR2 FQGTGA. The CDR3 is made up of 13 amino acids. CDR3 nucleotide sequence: TGTGCCAGCAGCTTTAATGAGAATTCACCCCTCCACTTT. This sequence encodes CASSFNENSPLHF. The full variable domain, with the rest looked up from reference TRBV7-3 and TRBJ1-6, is GAGVSQTPSNKVTEKGKYVELRCDPISGHTALYWYRQSLGQGPEFLIYFQGTGAADDSGLPNDRFFAVRPEGSVSTLKIQRTERGDSAVYLCASSFNENSPLHFGNGTRLTVT.

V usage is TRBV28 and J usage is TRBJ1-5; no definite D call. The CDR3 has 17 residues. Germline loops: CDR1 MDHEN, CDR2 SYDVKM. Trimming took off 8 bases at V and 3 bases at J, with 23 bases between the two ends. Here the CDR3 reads CASLPFPVPGTNQPQHF. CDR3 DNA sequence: TGTGCCAGCCTACCCTTTCCGGTCCCGGGCACCAATCAGCCCCAGCATTTT.

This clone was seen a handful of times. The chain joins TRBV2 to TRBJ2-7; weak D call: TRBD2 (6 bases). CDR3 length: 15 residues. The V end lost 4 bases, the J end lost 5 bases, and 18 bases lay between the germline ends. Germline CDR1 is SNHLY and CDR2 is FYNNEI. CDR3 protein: CASSGSVGGLNEQYF. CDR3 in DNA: TGTGCCAGCAGTGGGTCCGTCGGGGGTCTTAACGAGCAGTACTTC.

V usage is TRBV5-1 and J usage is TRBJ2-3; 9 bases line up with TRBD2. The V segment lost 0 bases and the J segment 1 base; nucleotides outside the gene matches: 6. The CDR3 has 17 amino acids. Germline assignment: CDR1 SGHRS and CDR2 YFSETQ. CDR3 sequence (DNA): TGCGCCAGCAGCTTGGATGCGGGGGGGCCCGGCACAGATACGCAGTATTTT. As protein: CASSLDAGGPGTDTQYF.

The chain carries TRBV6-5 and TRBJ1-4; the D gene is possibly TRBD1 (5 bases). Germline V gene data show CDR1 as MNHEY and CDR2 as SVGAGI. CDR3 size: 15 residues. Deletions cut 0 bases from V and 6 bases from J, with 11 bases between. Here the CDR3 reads CASSYSSLGDEKLFF. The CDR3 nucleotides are TGTGCCAGCAGTTACTCATCCCTGGGGGATGAAAAACTGTTTTTT.

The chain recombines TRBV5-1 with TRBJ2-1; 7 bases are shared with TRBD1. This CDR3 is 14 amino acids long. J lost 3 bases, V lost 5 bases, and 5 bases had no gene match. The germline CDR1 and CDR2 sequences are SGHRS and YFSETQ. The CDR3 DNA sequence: TGCGCCAGCAGTTTTCAGGGGGTCTACAATGAGCAGTTCTTC. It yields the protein CASSFQGVYNEQFF.

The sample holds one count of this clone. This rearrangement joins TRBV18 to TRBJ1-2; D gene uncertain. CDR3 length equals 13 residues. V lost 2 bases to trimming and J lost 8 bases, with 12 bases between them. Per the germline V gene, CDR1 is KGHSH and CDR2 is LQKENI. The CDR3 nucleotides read TGTGCCAGCTCACCAGAGGGAACGAGCGGCTACACCTTC. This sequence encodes CASSPEGTSGYTF.

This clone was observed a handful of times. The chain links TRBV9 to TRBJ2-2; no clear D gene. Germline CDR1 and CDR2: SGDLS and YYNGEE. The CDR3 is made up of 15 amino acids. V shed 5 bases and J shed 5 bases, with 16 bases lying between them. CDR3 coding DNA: TGTGCCAGCAGTGGGGTGAAGGGTCGGACCGGGGAGCTGTTTTTT. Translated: CASSGVKGRTGELFF. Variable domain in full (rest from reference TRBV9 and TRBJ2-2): DSGVTQTPKHLITATGQRVTLRCSPRSGDLSVYWYQQSLDQGLQFLIQYYNGEERAKGNILERFSAQQFPDLHSELNLSSLELGDSALYFCASSGVKGRTGELFFGEGSRLTVL.

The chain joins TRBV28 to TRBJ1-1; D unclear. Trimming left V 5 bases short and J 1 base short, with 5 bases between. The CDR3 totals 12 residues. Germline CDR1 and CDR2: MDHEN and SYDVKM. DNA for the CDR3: TGTGCCAGCAGTCGACGGAACACTGAAGCTTTCTTT. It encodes CASSRRNTEAFF.

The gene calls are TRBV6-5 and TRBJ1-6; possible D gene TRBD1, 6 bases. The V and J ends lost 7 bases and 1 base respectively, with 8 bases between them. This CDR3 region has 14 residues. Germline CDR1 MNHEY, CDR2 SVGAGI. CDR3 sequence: CASNRASYNSPLHF. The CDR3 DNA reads TGTGCCAGCAACAGGGCATCCTATAATTCACCCCTCCACTTT.

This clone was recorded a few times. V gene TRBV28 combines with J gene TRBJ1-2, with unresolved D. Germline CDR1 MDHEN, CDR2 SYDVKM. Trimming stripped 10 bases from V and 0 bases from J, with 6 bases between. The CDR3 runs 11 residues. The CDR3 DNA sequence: TGTGCCATTTCGTCTAACTATGGCTACACCTTC. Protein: CAISSNYGYTF.

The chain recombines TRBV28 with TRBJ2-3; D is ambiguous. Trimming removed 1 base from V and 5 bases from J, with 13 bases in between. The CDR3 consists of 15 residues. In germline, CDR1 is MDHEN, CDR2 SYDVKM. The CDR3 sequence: CASSLLGQPGDTQYF. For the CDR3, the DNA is TGTGCCAGCAGTTTATTAGGCCAGCCCGGAGATACGCAGTATTTT.

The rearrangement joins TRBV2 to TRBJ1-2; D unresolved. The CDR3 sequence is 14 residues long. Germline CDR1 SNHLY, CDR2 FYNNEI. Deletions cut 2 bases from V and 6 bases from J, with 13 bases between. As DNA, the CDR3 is TGTGCCAGCAGTGAACGGTTAGGGTCCGATGGCTACACCTTC. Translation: CASSERLGSDGYTF.

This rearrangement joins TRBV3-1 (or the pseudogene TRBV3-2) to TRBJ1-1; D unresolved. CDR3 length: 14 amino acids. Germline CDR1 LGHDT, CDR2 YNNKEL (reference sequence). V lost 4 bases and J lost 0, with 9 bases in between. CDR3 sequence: CASSLNAVNTEAFF. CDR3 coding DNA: TGTGCCAGCAGCCTAAACGCCGTGAACACTGAAGCTTTCTTT.

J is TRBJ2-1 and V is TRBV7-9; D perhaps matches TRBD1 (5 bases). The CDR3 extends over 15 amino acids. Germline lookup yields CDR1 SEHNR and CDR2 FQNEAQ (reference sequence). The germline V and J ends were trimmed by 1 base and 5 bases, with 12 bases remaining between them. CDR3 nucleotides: TGTGCCAGCAGCTTAGGACAGACGATAAACAATGAGCAGTTCTTC. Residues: CASSLGQTINNEQFF. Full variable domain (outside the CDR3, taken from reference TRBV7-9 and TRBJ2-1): DTGVSQNPRHKITKRGQNVTFRCDPISEHNRLYWYRQTLGQGPEFLTYFQNEAQLEKSRLLSDRFSAERPKGSFSTLEIQRTEQGDSAMYLCASSLGQTINNEQFFGPGTRLTVL.

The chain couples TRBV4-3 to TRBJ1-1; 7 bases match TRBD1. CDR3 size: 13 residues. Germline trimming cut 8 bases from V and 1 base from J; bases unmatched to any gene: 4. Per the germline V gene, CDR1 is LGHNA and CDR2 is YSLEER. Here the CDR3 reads CASRGQTNTEAFF. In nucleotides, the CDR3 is TGCGCCAGCCGGGGACAGACGAACACTGAAGCTTTCTTT.

This chain's CDR3 is CAWSVPPGGYTF. Here the CDR3 DNA reads TGTGCCTGGAGTGTACCGCCGGGGGGCTACACCTTC. This chain connects TRBV30 to TRBJ1-2; no clear D. Between the trimmed V and J ends, which lost 0 bases and 8 bases, there was a span of 10 bases. This CDR3 has 12 amino acids. Germline V gene data show CDR1 as GTSNPN and CDR2 as SVGIG (reference sequence).

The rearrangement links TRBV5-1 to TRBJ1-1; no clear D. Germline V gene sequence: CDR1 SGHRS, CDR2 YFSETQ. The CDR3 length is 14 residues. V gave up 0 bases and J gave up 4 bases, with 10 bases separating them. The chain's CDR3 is CASSLGPSSTEAFF. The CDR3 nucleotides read TGCGCCAGCAGCTTGGGTCCTTCATCCACTGAAGCTTTCTTT.

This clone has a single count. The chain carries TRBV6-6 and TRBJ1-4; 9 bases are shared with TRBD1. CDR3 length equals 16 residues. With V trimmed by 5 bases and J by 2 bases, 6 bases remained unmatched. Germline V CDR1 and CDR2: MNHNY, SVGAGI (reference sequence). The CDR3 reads CASSRQGVATNEKLFF. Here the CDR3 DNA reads TGTGCCAGCAGTCGACAGGGGGTAGCGACTAATGAAAAACTGTTTTTT.

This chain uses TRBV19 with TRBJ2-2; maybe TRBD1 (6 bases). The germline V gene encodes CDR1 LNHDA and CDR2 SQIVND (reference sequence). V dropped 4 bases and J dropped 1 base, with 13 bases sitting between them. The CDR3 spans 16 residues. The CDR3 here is CASSRRDIRNTGELFF. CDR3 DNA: TGTGCCAGTAGTAGACGGGACATTAGGAACACCGGGGAGCTGTTTTTT. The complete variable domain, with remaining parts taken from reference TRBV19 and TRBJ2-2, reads DGGITQSPKYLFRKEGQNVTLSCEQNLNHDAMYWYRQDPGQGLRLIYYSQIVNDFQKGDIAEGYSVSREKKESFPLTVTSAQKNPTAFYLCASSRRDIRNTGELFFGEGSRLTVL.

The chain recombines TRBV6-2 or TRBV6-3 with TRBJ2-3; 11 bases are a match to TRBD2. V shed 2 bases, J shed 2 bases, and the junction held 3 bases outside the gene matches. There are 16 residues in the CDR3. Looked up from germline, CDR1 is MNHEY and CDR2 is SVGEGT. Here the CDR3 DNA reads TGTGCCAGCAGTTACACTAGCGGGAGCTCCACAGATACGCAGTATTTT. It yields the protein CASSYTSGSSTDTQYF.

The CDR3 nucleotides read TGCGCCAGCAGCTTGGCTGGGACTAGCGTATACAATGAGCAGTTCTTC. It yields the protein CASSLAGTSVYNEQFF. The genes are TRBV5-1 and TRBJ2-1; 10 bases are a match to TRBD2. This CDR3 region has 16 residues. Germline CDR1 reads SGHRS; CDR2 reads YFSETQ. The ends lost 0 bases at V and 4 bases at J; junction bases unmatched: 4.

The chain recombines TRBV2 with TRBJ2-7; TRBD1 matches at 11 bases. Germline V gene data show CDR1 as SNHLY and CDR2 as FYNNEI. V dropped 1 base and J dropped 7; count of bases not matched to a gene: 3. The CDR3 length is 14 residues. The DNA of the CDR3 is TGTGCCAGCAGTGAAGGGACAGGGGGCGCGGAGCAGTACTTC. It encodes CASSEGTGGAEQYF.

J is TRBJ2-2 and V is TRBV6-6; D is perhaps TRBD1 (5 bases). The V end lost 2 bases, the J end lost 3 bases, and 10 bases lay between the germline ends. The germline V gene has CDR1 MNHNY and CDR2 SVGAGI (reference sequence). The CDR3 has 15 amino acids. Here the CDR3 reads CASSYHGAYTGELFF. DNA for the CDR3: TGTGCCAGCAGTTACCATGGGGCCTACACCGGGGAGCTGTTTTTT.

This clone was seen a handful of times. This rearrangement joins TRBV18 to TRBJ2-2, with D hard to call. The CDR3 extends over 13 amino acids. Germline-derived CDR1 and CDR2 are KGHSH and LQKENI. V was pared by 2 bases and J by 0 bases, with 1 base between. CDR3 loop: CASSPSNTGELFF. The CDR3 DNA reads TGTGCCAGCTCACCATCGAACACCGGGGAGCTGTTTTTT.